Sequencing of this TCR beta chain was carried out in a study of Ad26.COV2.S vaccination and SARS-CoV-2 variants. Specified treatment: over 15 received Ad26.COV2.S at low or high dose, single or two shots; roughly five received placebo; per-sample allocation not given. Sampling happened 63 days after the first vaccine or placebo injection. Study conclusions and caveats: With respect to non-spike TCR breadth, vaccine and placebo recipients were similar. It was vaccine recipients, not placebo recipients, who had the higher spike-specific TCR breadth.

As concerns this clone: Its antigen remains unknown.

The junction had 2 bases not matched to a gene; V was cut back by 6 bases and J by 6 bases. The CDR3 is 13 residues long. Libraries were prepared by immunoSEQ multiplex PCR; TCRdb keeps only in-frame clonotypes and omits some of them. The repertoire holds over 250,000 clones, with more than 70% as singletons. The chain employs TRBV12-3 or TRBV12-4 and TRBJ2-2; TRBD2 aligns across 9 bases. Specimen: peripheral blood, collected in a trial of Ad26.COV2.S vaccine versus placebo. This TCR came from a person between 18 and 65 years old who received the Ad26.COV2.S COVID-19 vaccine or a placebo. The CDR3 nucleotides read TGTGCCAGCAGCGGACTAGCGTCCGGGGAGCTGTTTTTT. Translating gives CASSGLASGELFF.